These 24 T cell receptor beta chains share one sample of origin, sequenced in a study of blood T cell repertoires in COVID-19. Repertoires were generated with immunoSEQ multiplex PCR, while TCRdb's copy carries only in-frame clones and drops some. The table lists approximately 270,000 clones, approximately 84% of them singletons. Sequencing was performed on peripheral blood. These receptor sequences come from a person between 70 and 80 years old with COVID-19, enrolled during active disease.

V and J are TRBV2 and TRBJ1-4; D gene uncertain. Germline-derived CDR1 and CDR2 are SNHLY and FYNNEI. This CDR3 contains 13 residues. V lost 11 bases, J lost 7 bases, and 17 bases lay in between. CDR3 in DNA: TGTGCCGCGGCTGGCGGGGTTAGTGAAAAACTGTTTTTT. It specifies CAAAGGVSEKLFF.

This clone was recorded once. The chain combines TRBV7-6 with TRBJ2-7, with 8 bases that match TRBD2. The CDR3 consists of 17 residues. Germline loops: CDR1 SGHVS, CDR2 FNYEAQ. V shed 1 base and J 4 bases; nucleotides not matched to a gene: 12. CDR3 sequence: CASSLGGAGVFAYEQYF. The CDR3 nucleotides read TGTGCCAGCAGCTTAGGAGGAGCGGGGGTTTTCGCATACGAGCAGTACTTC.

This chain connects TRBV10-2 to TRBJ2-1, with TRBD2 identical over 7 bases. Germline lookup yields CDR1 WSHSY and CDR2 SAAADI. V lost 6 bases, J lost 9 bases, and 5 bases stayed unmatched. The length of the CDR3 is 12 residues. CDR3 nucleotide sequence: TGCGCCAGCAGCTTAGCGGGTATTGAGCAGTTCTTC. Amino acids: CASSLAGIEQFF.

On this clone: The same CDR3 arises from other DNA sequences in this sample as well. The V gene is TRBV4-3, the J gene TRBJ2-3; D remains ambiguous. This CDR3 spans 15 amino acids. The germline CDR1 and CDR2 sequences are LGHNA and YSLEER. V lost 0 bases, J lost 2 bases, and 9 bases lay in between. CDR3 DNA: TGCGCCAGCAGCCAAGATACGGGTATCACAGATACGCAGTATTTT. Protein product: CASSQDTGITDTQYF.

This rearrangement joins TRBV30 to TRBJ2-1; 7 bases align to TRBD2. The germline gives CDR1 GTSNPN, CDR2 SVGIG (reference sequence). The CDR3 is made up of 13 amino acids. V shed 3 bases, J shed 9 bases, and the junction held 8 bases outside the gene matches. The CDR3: CAWRPSGTFEQFF. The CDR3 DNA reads TGTGCCTGGAGACCCAGCGGGACGTTTGAGCAGTTCTTC.

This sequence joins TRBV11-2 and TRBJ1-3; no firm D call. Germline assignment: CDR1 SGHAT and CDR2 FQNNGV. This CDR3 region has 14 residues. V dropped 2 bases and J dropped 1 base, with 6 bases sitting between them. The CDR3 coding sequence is TGTGCCAGCAGCTTATCTCCGTCTGGAAACACCATATATTTT. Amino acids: CASSLSPSGNTIYF.

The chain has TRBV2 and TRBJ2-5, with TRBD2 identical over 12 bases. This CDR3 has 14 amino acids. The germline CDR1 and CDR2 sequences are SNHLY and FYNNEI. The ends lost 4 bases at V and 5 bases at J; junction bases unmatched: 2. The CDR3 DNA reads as TGTGCCAGCAGTGGAGGGACTAGCGGGGAGACCCAGTACTTC. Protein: CASSGGTSGETQYF.

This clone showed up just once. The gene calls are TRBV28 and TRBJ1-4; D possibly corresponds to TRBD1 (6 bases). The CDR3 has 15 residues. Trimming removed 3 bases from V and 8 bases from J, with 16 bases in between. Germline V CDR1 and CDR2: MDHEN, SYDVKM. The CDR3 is CASSFFVGGGEKLFF. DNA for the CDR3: TGTGCCAGCAGTTTCTTTGTAGGGGGTGGAGAAAAACTGTTTTTT.

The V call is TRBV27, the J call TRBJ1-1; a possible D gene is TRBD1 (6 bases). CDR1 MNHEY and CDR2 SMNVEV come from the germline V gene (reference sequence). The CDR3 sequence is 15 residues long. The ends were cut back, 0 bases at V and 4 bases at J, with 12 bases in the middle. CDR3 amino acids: CASSLSSTGGTEAFF. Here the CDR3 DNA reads TGTGCCAGCAGTTTATCGTCGACAGGCGGCACTGAAGCTTTCTTT.

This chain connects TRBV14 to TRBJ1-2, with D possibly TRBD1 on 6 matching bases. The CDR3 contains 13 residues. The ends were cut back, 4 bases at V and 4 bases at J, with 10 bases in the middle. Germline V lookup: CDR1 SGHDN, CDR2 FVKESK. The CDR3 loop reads CASSPTGIYGYTF. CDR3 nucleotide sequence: TGTGCCAGCAGCCCGACAGGAATCTATGGCTACACCTTC.

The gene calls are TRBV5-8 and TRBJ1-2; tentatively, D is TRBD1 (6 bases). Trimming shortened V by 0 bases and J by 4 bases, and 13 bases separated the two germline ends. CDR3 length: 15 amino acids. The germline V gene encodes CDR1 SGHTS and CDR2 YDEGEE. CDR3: CASSLVTGYAYGYTF. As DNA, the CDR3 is TGTGCCAGCAGCTTGGTAACAGGGTATGCCTATGGCTACACCTTC.

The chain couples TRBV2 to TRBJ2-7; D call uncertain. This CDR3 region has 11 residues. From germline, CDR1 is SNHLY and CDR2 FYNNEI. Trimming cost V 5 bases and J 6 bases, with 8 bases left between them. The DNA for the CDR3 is TGTGCCAGCAGTCCAAAGCTCGAGCAGTACTTC. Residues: CASSPKLEQYF.

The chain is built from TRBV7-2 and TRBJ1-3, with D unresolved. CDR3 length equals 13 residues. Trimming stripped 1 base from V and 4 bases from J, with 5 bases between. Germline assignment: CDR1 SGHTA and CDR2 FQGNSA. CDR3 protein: CASSLGTGNTIYF. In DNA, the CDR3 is TGTGCCAGCAGCTTAGGAACAGGAAACACCATATATTTT.

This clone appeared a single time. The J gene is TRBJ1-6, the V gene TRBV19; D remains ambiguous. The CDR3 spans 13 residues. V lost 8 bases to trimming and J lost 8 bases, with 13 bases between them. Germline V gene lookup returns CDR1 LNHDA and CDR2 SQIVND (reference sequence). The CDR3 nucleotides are TGTGCCAGTCGAAGGTCCCAGGATTCACCCCTCCACTTT. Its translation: CASRRSQDSPLHF.

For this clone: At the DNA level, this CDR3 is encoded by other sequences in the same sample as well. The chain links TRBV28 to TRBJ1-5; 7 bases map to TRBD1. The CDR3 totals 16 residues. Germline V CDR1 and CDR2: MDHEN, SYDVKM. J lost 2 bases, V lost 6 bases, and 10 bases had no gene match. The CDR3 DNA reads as TGTGCCAGCAGCTACCCCCCGGGACAGCGCAATCAGCCCCAGCATTTT. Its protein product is CASSYPPGQRNQPQHF.

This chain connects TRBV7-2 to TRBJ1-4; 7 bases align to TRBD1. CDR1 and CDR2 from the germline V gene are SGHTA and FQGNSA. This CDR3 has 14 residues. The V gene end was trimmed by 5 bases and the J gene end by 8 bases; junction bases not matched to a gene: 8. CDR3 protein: CASSTRGLGEKLFF. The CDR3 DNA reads TGTGCCAGCAGCACGAGGGGGCTAGGCGAAAAACTGTTTTTT.

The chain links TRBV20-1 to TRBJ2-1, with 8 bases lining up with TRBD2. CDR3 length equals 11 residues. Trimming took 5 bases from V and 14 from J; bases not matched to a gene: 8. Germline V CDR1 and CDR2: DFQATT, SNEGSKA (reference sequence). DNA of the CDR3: TGCAGTGCTGTTAGCGGGATAGACGAGTTCTTC. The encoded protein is CSAVSGIDEFF.

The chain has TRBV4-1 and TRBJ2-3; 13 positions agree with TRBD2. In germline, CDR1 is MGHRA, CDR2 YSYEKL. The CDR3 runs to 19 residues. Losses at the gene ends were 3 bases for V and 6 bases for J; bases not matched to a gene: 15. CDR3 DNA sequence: TGCGCCAGCAGCCACCCAACGGCGACTAGCGGGAGGTTGGGGGATACGCAGTATTTT. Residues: CASSHPTATSGRLGDTQYF.

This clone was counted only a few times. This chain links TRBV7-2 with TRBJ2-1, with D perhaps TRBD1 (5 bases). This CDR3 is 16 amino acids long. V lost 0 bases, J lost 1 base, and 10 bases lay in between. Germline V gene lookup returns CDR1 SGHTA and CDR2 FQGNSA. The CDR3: CASSLAVAGSYNEQFF. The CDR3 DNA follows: TGTGCCAGCAGCTTAGCGGTGGCAGGGTCCTACAATGAGCAGTTCTTC.

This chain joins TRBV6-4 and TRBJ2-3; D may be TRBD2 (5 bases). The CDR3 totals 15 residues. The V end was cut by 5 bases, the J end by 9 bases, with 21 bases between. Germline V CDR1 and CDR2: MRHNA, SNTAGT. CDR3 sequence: CASSSGMGAQSTQYF. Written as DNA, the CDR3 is TGTGCCAGCAGTAGTGGTATGGGAGCTCAGTCAACGCAGTATTTT.

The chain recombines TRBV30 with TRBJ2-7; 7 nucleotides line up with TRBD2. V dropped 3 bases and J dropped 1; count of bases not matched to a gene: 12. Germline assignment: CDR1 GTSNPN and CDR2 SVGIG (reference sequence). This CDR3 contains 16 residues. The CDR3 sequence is CAWRTSPGLTSYEQYF. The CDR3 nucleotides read TGTGCCTGGAGGACCTCACCGGGACTAACATCCTACGAGCAGTACTTC. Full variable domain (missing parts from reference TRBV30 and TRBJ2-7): SQTIHQWPATLVQPVGSPLSLECTVEGTSNPNLYWYRQAAGRGLQLLFYSVGIGQISSEVPQNLSASRPQDRQFILSSKKLLLSDSGFYLCAWRTSPGLTSYEQYFGPGTRLTVT.

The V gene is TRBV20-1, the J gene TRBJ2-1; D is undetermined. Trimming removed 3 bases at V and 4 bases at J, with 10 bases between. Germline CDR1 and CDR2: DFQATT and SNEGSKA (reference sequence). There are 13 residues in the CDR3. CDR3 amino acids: CSASWPNYNEQFF. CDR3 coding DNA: TGCAGTGCTAGTTGGCCCAATTACAATGAGCAGTTCTTC.

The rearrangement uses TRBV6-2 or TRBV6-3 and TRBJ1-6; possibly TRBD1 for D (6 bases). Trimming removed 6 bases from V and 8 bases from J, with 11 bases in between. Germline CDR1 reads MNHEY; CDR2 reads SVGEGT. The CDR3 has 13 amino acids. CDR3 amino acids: CASSFPGDSPLHF. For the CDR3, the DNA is TGTGCCAGCAGCTTCCCAGGGGATTCACCCCTCCACTTT.

In DNA form, the CDR3 reads TGCGCCAGCAGCGTAGCCCAGGGGGCCCCCTACGAGCAGTACTTC. Translation gives CASSVAQGAPYEQYF. This chain links TRBV5-1 with TRBJ2-7; TRBD1 aligns across 8 bases. The junction had 8 bases not matched to a gene; V was cut back by 4 bases and J by 2 bases. CDR1 and CDR2 from the germline V gene are SGHRS and YFSETQ. CDR3 size: 15 residues.